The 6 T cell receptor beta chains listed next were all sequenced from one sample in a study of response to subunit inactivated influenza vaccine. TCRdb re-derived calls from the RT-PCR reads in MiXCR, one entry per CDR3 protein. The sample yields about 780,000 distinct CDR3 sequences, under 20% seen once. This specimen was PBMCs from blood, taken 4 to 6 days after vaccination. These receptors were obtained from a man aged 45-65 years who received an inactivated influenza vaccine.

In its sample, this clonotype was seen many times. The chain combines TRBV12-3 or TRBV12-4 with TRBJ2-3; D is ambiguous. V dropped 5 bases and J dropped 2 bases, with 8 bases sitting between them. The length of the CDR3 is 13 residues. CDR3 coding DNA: TGTGCCAGCAGTCCCACAACCACAGATACGCAGTATTTT. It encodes CASSPTTTDTQYF.

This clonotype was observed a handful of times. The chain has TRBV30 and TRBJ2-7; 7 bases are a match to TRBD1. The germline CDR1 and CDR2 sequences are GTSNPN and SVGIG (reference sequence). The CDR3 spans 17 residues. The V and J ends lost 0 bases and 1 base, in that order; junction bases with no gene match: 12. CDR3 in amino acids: CAWSVARQGMGSYEQYF. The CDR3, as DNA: TGTGCCTGGAGTGTTGCGCGACAGGGAATGGGGTCCTACGAGCAGTACTTC.

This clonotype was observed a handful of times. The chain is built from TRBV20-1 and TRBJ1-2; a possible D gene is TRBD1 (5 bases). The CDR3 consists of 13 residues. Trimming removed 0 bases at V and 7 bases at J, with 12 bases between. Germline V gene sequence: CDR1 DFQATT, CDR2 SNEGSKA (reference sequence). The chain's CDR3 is CSAREWGSGGYTF. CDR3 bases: TGCAGTGCTAGAGAATGGGGGTCGGGTGGCTACACCTTC.

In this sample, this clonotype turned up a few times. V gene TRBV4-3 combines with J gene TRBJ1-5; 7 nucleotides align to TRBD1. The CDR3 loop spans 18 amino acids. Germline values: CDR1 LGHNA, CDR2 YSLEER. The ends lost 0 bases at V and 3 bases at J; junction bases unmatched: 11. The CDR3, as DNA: TGCGCCAGCAGCCAAGATCTAGGCACAGGGGCAATCAATCAGCCCCAGCATTTT. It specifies CASSQDLGTGAINQPQHF.

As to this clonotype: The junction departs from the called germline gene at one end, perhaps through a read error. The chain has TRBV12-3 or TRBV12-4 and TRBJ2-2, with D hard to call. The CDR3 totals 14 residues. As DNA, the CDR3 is TGTGCCAGAAGTTTTGGTATGGAAGGGGGGGAGCTGTTTTTT. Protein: CARSFGMEGGELFF.

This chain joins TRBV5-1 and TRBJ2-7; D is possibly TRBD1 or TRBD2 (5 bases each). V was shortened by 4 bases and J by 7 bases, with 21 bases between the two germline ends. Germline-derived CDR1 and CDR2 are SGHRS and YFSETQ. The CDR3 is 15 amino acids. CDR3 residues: CASSPGVGRAREQYF. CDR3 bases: TGCGCCAGCAGCCCGGGTGTGGGACGGGCGAGGGAGCAGTACTTC.